Listed below are T cell receptor beta chains from one sample, sequenced in a study of shared clonotypes between healthy human individuals. Using immunoSEQ multiplex PCR, the repertoire was profiled, and TCRdb retains in-frame clones only, with some absent. The profile shows more than 1,200,000 clones, 98% of them singletons. The specimen sequenced was naive CD4+ T cells sorted from blood. These receptor sequences come from a man younger than 45 in good health. Each CDR3 is given with its conserved first and last residue. D genes are given only for firm matches. Rows give clone size only sometimes, using once, few, many, or a class for an expanded clone.

CDR3 protein: CASSAADRPSTDTQYF; CDR3 DNA: TGTGCCAGCAGCGCAGCTGACAGGCCTAGCACAGATACGCAGTATTTT; V gene: TRBV5-5; D gene: NA; J gene: TRBJ2-3; clone size: NA
CDR3 protein: CAWSAGDLPGNTIYF; CDR3 DNA: TGTGCCTGGAGCGCCGGGGACCTACCAGGAAACACCATATATTTT; V gene: TRBV30; D gene: NA; J gene: TRBJ1-3; clone size: NA
CDR3 protein: CASSLWTGEAYEQYF; CDR3 DNA: TGTGCCAGCAGTTTGTGGACAGGGGAGGCCTACGAGCAGTACTTC; V gene: TRBV6-5; D gene: TRBD1; J gene: TRBJ2-7; clone size: once
CDR3 protein: CASSPGLGLNTEAFF; CDR3 DNA: TGTGCCAGCAGCCCTGGGCTAGGGCTGAACACTGAAGCTTTCTTT; V gene: TRBV5-6; D gene: NA; J gene: TRBJ1-1; clone size: NA
CDR3 protein: CASSQDYFGGRAADTQYF; CDR3 DNA: TGCGCCAGCAGCCAAGATTATTTCGGGGGAAGGGCGGCAGATACGCAGTATTTT; V gene: TRBV4-1; D gene: NA; J gene: TRBJ2-3; clone size: NA
CDR3 protein: CASSPTSGRAVNEQFF; CDR3 DNA: TGTGCCAGCAGTCCAACTAGCGGGAGGGCCGTGAATGAGCAGTTCTTC; V gene: TRBV5-6; D gene: TRBD2; J gene: TRBJ2-1; clone size: once
CDR3 protein: CASSPAAGGETQYF; CDR3 DNA: TGTGCCAGCTCCCCCGCGGCGGGGGGAGAGACCCAGTACTTC; V gene: TRBV18; D gene: TRBD2; J gene: TRBJ2-5; clone size: NA
CDR3 protein: CASSLGIGGGTDTQYF; CDR3 DNA: TGTGCCAGCAGCTTGGGTATCGGGGGCGGCACAGATACGCAGTATTTT; V gene: TRBV5-6; D gene: NA; J gene: TRBJ2-3; clone size: NA
CDR3 protein: CASSYGQGAGYEQYF; CDR3 DNA: TGTGCCAGCAGTTACGGACAGGGGGCGGGGTACGAGCAGTACTTC; V gene: TRBV6-5; D gene: TRBD1; J gene: TRBJ2-7; clone size: NA
CDR3 protein: CASSLASGRAGNEQFF; CDR3 DNA: TGTGCCAGCAGCTTAGCTAGCGGGAGGGCCGGGAATGAGCAGTTCTTC; V gene: TRBV7-3; D gene: TRBD2; J gene: TRBJ2-1; clone size: NA
CDR3 protein: CASVGRLGYEQYF; CDR3 DNA: TGTGCCAGCGTCGGGCGGTTGGGGTACGAGCAGTACTTC; V gene: TRBV7-2; D gene: NA; J gene: TRBJ2-7; clone size: NA
CDR3 protein: CASSLPSGTVHNEQFF; CDR3 DNA: TGTGCCAGTAGCTTACCGTCCGGGACAGTGCACAATGAGCAGTTCTTC; V gene: TRBV9; D gene: TRBD1; J gene: TRBJ2-1; clone size: NA
CDR3 protein: CASSLAFGMSGNNEQFF; CDR3 DNA: TGTGCCAGCAGCTTAGCGTTCGGAATGAGCGGCAACAATGAGCAGTTCTTC; V gene: TRBV7-9; D gene: NA; J gene: TRBJ2-1; clone size: NA